The rows below give T cell receptor beta chains drawn from one sample of a study of regulatory T cells in long-lasting Graves disease. TCRdb independently ran MiXCR on the multiplex PCR reads; one entry per CDR3 protein. The profile shows approximately 390,000 distinct CDR3 sequences, under 20% of them singletons. The sample was also reused in another study, on T cells in Graves' hyperthyroidism and ophthalmopathy.

The sequencing here drew on peripheral blood mononuclear cells (PBMCs), taken at new diagnosis, from a patient treated with antithyroid drugs. These receptor sequences come from a woman in her late teens or twenties with Graves disease. Each CDR3 is given with its conserved first and last residue. The D gene is left open where the match is weak. Size values are once, few and many counts, or a class for expanded clones, and some rows have none.

clone size: few; D gene: NA; J gene: TRBJ1-2; V gene: TRBV28; CDR3 protein: CASSTRLVGYTF; CDR3 DNA: TGTGCCAGCAGTACCCGATTGGTTGGCTACACCTTC
clone size: many; D gene: NA; J gene: TRBJ2-5; V gene: TRBV11-2; CDR3 protein: CASSLQVGETQYF; CDR3 DNA: TGTGCCAGCAGCTTGCAGGTCGGAGAGACCCAGTACTTC
clone size: many; D gene: TRBD1; J gene: TRBJ2-7; V gene: TRBV7-9; CDR3 protein: CASSTTGGYEQYF; CDR3 DNA: TGTGCCAGCAGCACAACAGGGGGCTACGAGCAGTACTTC
clone size: many; D gene: TRBD1; J gene: TRBJ2-7; V gene: TRBV7-6; CDR3 protein: CASSSIRDRSYEQYF; CDR3 DNA: TGTGCCAGCAGCTCAATCCGGGACAGATCCTACGAGCAGTACTTC
clone size: many; D gene: TRBD2; J gene: TRBJ2-5; V gene: TRBV7-3; CDR3 protein: CASSRTSGSPQETQYF; CDR3 DNA: TGTGCCAGCAGCCGGACTAGCGGCTCGCCCCAAGAGACCCAGTACTTC
clone size: few; D gene: NA; J gene: TRBJ1-1; V gene: TRBV6-1; CDR3 protein: CASTPRKEQTEAFF; CDR3 DNA: TGTGCCAGCACCCCTCGGAAGGAGCAGACTGAAGCTTTCTTT
clone size: many; D gene: NA; J gene: TRBJ2-7; V gene: TRBV30; CDR3 protein: CAWSTGQGFYEQYF; CDR3 DNA: TGTGCCTGGAGTACTGGGCAGGGGTTCTACGAGCAGTACTTC
clone size: many; D gene: TRBD2; J gene: TRBJ2-3; V gene: TRBV12-3/TRBV12-4; CDR3 protein: CASNDKLAGGPDTQYF; CDR3 DNA: TGTGCCAGCAATGACAAGCTAGCGGGGGGCCCAGATACGCAGTATTTT
clone size: few; D gene: TRBD1; J gene: TRBJ2-7; V gene: TRBV27; CDR3 protein: CASSLSEDRDYEQYF; CDR3 DNA: TGTGCCAGCAGTTTATCGGAAGACAGGGATTACGAGCAGTACTTC
clone size: NA; D gene: TRBD1; J gene: TRBJ2-7; V gene: TRBV7-6; CDR3 protein: CASSFSQGVRDEQYF; CDR3 DNA: TGTGCCAGCAGCTTTAGTCAGGGGGTCCGGGACGAGCAGTACTTC
clone size: NA; D gene: TRBD1; J gene: TRBJ2-7; V gene: TRBV10-3; CDR3 protein: CAIQGTLAEQYF; CDR3 DNA: TGTGCCATACAGGGGACGCTGGCCGAGCAGTACTTC
clone size: many; D gene: NA; J gene: TRBJ2-7; V gene: TRBV2; CDR3 protein: CASRPGPGPYEQYF; CDR3 DNA: TGTGCCAGCAGACCGGGACCGGGACCCTACGAGCAGTACTTC
clone size: NA; D gene: NA; J gene: TRBJ1-3; V gene: TRBV28; CDR3 protein: CASSSPSGAAGNTIYF; CDR3 DNA: TGTGCCAGCAGTTCCCCATCGGGGGCCGCTGGAAACACCATATATTTT
clone size: NA; D gene: NA; J gene: TRBJ1-4; V gene: TRBV4-1; CDR3 protein: CASSHEPGTRNEKLFF; CDR3 DNA: TGCGCCAGCAGCCATGAACCCGGGACCCGTAATGAAAAACTGTTTTTT
clone size: many; D gene: NA; J gene: TRBJ2-3; V gene: TRBV6-1; CDR3 protein: CASRRGGDTQYF; CDR3 DNA: TGTGCCAGCCGACGAGGGGGGGATACGCAGTATTTT
clone size: many; D gene: TRBD2; J gene: TRBJ2-3; V gene: TRBV18; CDR3 protein: CASSPSGKATDTQYF; CDR3 DNA: TGTGCCAGCTCACCTAGCGGGAAGGCCACAGATACGCAGTATTTT
clone size: NA; D gene: NA; J gene: TRBJ1-2; V gene: TRBV25-1; CDR3 protein: CASSEWRGADYGYTF; CDR3 DNA: TGTGCCAGCAGTGAATGGAGGGGCGCCGACTATGGCTACACCTTC